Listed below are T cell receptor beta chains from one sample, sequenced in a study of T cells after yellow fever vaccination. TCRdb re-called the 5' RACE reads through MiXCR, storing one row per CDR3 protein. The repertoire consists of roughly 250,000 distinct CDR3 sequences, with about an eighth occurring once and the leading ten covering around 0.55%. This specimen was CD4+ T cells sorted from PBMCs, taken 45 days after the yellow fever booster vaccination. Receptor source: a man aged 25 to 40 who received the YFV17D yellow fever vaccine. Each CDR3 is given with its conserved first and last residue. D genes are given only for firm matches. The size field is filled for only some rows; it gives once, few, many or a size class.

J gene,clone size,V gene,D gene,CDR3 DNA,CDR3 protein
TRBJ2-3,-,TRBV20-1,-,TGCAGTGCTAGATCACAGCGAGCCAGCACAGATACGCAGTATTTT,CSARSQRASTDTQYF
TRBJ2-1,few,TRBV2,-,TGTGCCAGCAGCGCGATAGGCTCCTACAATGAGCAGTTCTTC,CASSAIGSYNEQFF
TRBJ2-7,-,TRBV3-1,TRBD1,TGTGCCAGCAGCCCCCGGGACAGGGGGCCCGAGCAGTACTTC,CASSPRDRGPEQYF
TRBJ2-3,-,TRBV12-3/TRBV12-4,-,TGTGCCAGCAGTTTCCATATGGAGGATACGCAGTATTTT,CASSFHMEDTQYF
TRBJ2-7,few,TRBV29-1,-,TGCAGCGTTGACATCGGGACCCCCTCCTACGAGCAGTACTTC,CSVDIGTPSYEQYF
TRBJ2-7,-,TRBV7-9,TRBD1,TGTGCCAGCAGCTCCGACAGGGGGCACAACGAGCAGTACTTC,CASSSDRGHNEQYF
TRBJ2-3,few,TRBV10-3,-,TGTGCCACCGGTGTTGGACGAAGAGGAGATACGCAGTATTTT,CATGVGRRGDTQYF
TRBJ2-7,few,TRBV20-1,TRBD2,TGCAGTGCTAGAGATCGATTGAGCGGGAGGGCCTACGAGCAGTACTTC,CSARDRLSGRAYEQYF
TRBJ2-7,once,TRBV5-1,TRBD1,TGCGCCAGCAGTAGTCTGGGACAGGCCTACGAGGAGCAGTACTTC,CASSSLGQAYEEQYF
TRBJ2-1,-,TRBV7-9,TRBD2,TGTGCCAGCAGTGTCATCCTAGCGGACAATGAGCAGTTCTTC,CASSVILADNEQFF
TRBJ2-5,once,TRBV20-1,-,TGCAGTGCTAGACCCGGGATAGAGACCCAGTACTTC,CSARPGIETQYF
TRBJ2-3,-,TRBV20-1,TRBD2,TGCAGTGCAGAGCGGGGCTCCACAGATACGCAGTATTTT,CSAERGSTDTQYF
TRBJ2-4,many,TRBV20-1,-,TGCAGTGCTGGTGGCGACGCCAAAAACATTCAGTACTTC,CSAGGDAKNIQYF
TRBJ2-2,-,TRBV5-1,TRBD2,TGCGCCAGCAGCTTGGTCGGCGGGAGTTACACCGGGGAGCTGTTTTTT,CASSLVGGSYTGELFF
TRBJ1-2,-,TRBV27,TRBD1,TGTGCCAGCAGTTCCAGGGGGGCCAACTATGGCTACACCTTC,CASSSRGANYGYTF
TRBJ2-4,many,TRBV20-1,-,TGCAGTGCCTTCCCCCCGGGGGCCAAAAACATTCAGTACTTC,CSAFPPGAKNIQYF
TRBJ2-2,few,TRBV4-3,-,TGCGCCAGCAGCCAAGAGGTAGCGAGAGCCGGGGAGCTGTTTTTT,CASSQEVARAGELFF
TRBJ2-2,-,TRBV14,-,TGTGCCAGCAGCCAAGATGCCCCGCGGGGACGAGGGAACACCGGGGAGCTGTTTTTT,CASSQDAPRGRGNTGELFF
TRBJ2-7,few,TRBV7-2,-,TGTGCCAGCAGCTTAGCCACAGCATGGCCCCGAACCTTCTACGAGCAGTACTTC,CASSLATAWPRTFYEQYF